The source of this T cell receptor (beta chain) is a study of CD8 T cells in Susac syndrome. RNA in amounts of roughly 0.45 to 1 ug was reverse transcribed with random hexamers. TCR beta CDR3 was amplified by immunoSEQ covering 54 Vbeta and 13 Jbeta. One entry per CDR3 protein results from TCRdb running MiXCR on the immunoSEQ multiplex PCR reads. The sample has some 190,000 distinct CDR3 sequences, 93% seen once. Germline assignment: CDR1 MNHNS and CDR2 SASEGT. CDR3 size: 16 residues. Trimming removed 4 bases from V and 7 bases from J; junction bases left unmatched: 10. Sequencing targeted TCR beta in blood CD8+ and CD4+ T cells.

The chain joins TRBV6-1 to TRBJ1-5; 10 bases fit TRBD1. Source material: CD4+ T cells from PBMCs. This sequence was found in a human donor in good health. The CDR3 sequence: CASSGRDRGDEQPQHF. The CDR3 DNA is TGTGCCAGCAGTGGCCGGGACAGGGGTGATGAGCAGCCCCAGCATTTT.